This T cell receptor beta chain was recorded in a study of neurological immune-mediated disorders. The CDR3 has 14 residues. Germline loops: CDR1 MNHEY, CDR2 SMNVEV (reference sequence). V lost 4 bases to trimming and J lost 7 bases; unmatched junction nucleotides: 6. Synthesis of cDNA was performed by 5'RACE using 10-nucleotide random UMIs. In TCRdb, the 5' RACE reads were re-called with MiXCR into one record per CDR3 protein. The sample consists of over 11,000 distinct CDR3 sequences, about 10% of them appearing once. This clonotype was observed at least ten times. From 2 million PBMCs stored at -80 C, the unsorted libraries were generated.

The sequence was collected from a woman aged 40-49 years in good health. Sequencing used PBMCs. The gene calls are TRBV27 and TRBJ2-1, with 8 bases aligning to TRBD2. The CDR3 reads CASSSRLAMNEQFF. The CDR3 DNA reads as TGTGCCAGCAGTTCCAGACTAGCGATGAATGAGCAGTTCTTC.